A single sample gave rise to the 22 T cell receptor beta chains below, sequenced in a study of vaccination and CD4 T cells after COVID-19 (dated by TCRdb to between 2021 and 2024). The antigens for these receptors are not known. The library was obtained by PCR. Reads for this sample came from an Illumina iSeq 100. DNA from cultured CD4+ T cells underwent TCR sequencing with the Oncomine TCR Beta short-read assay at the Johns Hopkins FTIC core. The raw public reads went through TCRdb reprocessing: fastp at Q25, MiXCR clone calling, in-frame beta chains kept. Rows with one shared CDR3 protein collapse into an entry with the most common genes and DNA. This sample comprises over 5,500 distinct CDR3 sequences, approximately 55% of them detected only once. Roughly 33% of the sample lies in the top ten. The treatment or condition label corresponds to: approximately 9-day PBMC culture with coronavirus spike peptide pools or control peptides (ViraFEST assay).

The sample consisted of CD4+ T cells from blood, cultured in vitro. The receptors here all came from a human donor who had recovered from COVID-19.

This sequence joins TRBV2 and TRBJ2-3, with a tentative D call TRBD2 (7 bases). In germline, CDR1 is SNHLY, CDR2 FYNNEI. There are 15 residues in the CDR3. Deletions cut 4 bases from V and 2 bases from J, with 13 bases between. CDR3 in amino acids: CASSGVGGVTDTQYF. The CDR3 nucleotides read TGTGCCAGCAGTGGGGTAGGGGGGGTCACAGATACGCAGTATTTT.

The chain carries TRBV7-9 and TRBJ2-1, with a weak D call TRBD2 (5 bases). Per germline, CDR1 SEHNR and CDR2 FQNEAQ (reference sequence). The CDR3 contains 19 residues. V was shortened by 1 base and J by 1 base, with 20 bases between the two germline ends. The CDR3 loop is CASSLGVLVGSGSYNEQFF. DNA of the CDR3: TGTGCCAGCAGCTTAGGAGTACTAGTGGGTTCGGGGTCCTACAATGAGCAGTTCTTC.

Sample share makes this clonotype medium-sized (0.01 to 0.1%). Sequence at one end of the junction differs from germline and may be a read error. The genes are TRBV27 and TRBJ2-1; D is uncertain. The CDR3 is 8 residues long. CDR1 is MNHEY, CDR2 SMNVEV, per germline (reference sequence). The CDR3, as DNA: TGTGCCAGCAGTTGCAAGGTCTTC. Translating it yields CASSCKVF.

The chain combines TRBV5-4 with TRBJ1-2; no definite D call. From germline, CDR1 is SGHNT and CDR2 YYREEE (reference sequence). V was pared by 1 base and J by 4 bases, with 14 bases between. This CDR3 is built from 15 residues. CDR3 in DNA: TGTGCCAGCAGCTTGTTTTCCGGAGTAGCCTATGGCTACACCTTC. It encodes CASSLFSGVAYGYTF.

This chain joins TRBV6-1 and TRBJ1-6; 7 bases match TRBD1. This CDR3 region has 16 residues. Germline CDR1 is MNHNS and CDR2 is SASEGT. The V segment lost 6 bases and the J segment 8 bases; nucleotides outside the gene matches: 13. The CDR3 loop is CASRDQGRGKDSPLHF. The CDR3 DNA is TGTGCCAGCAGGGACCAAGGCAGGGGGAAGGATTCACCCCTCCACTTT.

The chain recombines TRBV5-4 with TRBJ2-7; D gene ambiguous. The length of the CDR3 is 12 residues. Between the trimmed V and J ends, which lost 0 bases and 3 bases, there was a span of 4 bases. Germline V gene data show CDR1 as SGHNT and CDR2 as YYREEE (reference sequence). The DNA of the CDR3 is TGTGCCAGCAGCTTGGACCGCTACGAGCAGTACTTC. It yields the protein CASSLDRYEQYF.

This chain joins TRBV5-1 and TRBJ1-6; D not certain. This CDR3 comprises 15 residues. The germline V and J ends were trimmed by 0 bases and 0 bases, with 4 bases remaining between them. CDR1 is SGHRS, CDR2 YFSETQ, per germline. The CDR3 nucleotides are TGCGCCAGCAGCTTGGGGAGCTCCTATAATTCACCCCTCCACTTT. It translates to CASSLGSSYNSPLHF.

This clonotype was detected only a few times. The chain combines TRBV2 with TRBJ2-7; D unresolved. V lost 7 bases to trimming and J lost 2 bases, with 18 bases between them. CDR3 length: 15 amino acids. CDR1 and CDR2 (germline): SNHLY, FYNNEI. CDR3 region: CASTAPGRGTYEQYF. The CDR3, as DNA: TGTGCCAGCACCGCTCCCGGACGCGGAACCTACGAGCAGTACTTC.

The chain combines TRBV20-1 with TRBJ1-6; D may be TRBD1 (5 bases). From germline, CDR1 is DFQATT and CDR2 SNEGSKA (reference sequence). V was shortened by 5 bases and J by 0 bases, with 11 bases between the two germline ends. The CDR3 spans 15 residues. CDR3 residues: CSAAGPSSYNSPLHF. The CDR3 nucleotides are TGCAGTGCTGCGGGGCCAAGCTCCTATAATTCACCCCTCCACTTT.

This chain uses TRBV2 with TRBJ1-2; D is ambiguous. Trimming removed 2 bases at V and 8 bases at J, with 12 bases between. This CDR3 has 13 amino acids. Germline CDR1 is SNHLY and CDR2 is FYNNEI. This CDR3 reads CASSESAFGGYTF. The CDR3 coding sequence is TGTGCCAGCAGTGAATCGGCGTTTGGGGGCTACACCTTC.

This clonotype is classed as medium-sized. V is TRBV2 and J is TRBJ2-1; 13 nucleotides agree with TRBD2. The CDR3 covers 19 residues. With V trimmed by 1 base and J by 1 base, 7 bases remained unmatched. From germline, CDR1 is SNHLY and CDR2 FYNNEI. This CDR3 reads CASSEGRLAGGLSYNEQFF. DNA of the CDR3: TGTGCCAGCAGTGAAGGGCGACTAGCGGGGGGCCTTTCCTACAATGAGCAGTTCTTC. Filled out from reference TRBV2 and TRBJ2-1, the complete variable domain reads EPEVTQTPSHQVTQMGQEVILRCVPISNHLYFYWYRQILGQKVEFLVSFYNNEISEKSEIFDDQFSVERPDGSNFTLKIRSTKLEDSAMYFCASSEGRLAGGLSYNEQFFGPGTRLTVL.

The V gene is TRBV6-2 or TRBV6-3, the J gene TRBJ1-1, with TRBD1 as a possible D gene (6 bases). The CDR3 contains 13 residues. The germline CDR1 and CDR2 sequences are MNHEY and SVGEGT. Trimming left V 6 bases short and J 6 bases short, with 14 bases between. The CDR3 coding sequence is TGTGCCAGCAGCGATAGGGGGGCCTCTGAAGCTTTCTTT. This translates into CASSDRGASEAFF.

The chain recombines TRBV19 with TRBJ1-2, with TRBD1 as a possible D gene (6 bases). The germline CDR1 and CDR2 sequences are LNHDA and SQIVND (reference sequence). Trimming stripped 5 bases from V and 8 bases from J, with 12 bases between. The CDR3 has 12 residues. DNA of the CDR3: TGTGCCAGTAGTGTCCGGGGGCGAGGCTACACCTTC. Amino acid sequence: CASSVRGRGYTF.

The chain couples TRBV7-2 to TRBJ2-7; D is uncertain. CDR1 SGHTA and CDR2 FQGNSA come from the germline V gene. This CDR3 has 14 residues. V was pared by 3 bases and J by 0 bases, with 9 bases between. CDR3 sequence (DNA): TGTGCCAGCAGCTTTGGTCCAAGCTCCTACGAGCAGTACTTC. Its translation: CASSFGPSSYEQYF.

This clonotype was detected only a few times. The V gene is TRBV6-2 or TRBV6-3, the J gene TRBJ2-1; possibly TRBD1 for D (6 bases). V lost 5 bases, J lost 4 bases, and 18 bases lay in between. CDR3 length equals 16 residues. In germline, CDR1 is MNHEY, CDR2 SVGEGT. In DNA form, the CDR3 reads TGTGCCAGCAGTACGTTAGCCGGACAGAGATACAATGAGCAGTTCTTC. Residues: CASSTLAGQRYNEQFF.

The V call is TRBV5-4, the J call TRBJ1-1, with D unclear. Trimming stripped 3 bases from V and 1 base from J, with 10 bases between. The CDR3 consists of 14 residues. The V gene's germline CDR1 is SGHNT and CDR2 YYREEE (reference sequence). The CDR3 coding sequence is TGTGCCAGCAGCTGGCAACTGACGAACACTGAAGCTTTCTTT. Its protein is CASSWQLTNTEAFF.

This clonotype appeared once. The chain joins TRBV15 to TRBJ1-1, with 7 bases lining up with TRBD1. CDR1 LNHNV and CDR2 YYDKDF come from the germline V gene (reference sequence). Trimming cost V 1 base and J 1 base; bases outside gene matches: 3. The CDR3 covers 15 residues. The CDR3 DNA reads TGTGCCACCAGCAGAGGCGGACAGGAGAACACTGAAGCTTTCTTT. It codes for CATSRGGQENTEAFF.

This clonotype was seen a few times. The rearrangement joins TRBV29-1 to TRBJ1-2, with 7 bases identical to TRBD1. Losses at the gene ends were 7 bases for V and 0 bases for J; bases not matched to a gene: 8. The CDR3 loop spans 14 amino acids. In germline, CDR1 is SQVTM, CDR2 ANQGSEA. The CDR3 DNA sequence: TGCAGCGCCCGAGGGGACAGCACTAACTATGGCTACACCTTC. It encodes CSARGDSTNYGYTF.

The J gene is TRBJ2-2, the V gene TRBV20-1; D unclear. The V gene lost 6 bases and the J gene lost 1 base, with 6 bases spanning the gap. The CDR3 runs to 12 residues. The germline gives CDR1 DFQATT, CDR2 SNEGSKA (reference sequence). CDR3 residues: CSARENTGELFF. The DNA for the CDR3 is TGCAGTGCGCGAGAGAACACCGGGGAGCTGTTTTTT.

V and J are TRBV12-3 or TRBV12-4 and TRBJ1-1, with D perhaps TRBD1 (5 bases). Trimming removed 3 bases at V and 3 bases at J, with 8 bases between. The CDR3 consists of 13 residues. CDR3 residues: CASSLMGDTEAFF. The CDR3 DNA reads TGTGCCAGCAGTTTGATGGGGGACACTGAAGCTTTCTTT.

The CDR3 spells CASSKESLRPYEQYF. CDR3 nucleotide sequence: TGTGCCAGCAGCAAAGAGTCCTTACGTCCCTACGAGCAGTACTTC. V is TRBV21-1 and J is TRBJ2-7; TRBD2 was called by the table and not checked on the DNA. TRBV21-1 has pseudogene status. The CDR3 has 15 residues.

This CDR3 is CASSYRRLLYQETQYF. In DNA, the CDR3 is TGTGCCAGCAGTTACAGGCGTCTTCTGTACCAAGAGACCCAGTACTTC. This chain connects TRBV6-2 or TRBV6-3 to TRBJ2-5, with D unclear. The CDR3 loop spans 16 amino acids. CDR1 is MNHEY and CDR2 is SVGEGT in the germline V gene. V lost 2 bases to trimming and J lost 0 bases, with 13 bases between them.